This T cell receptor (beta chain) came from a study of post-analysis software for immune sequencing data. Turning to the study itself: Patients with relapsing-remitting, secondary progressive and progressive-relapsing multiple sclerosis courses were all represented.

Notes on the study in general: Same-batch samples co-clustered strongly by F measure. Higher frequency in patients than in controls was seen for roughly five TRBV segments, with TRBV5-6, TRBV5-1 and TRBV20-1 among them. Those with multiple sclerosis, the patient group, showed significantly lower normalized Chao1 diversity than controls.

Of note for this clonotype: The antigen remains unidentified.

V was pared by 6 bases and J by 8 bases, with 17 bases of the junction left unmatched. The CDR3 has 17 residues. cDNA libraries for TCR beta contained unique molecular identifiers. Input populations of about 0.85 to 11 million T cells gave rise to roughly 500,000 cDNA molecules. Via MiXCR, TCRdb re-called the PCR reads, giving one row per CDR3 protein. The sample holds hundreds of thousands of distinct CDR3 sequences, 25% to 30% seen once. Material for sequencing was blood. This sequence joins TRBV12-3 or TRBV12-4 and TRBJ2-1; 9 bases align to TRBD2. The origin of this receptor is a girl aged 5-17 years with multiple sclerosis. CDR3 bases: TGTGCCAGCAGGCGATCTAGCGGGGATGTCGTGTCGGATGAGCAGTTCTTC. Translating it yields CASRRSSGDVVSDEQFF.